This section outlines one T cell receptor beta chain sequence together with its context. The data were obtained in a study of blood T cell repertoires in COVID-19. Overall study context: The cDNA or gDNA used as material had been derived from T cells, B-cell-depleted T cells, or PBMCs.

In the authors' methods: Cell counts per sample came from amplifying reference gene primers. Assay: immunoSEQ multiplex PCR; the TCRdb copy retains only in-frame clones and omits some. That table gives V, J and clone size, and the DNA gave D and trimming. Altogether around 130,000 clones are present, around 89% being singletons, with the ten largest covering about 2%. Germline V gene data show CDR1 as MDHEN and CDR2 as SYDVKM. V lost 3 bases and J 4 bases, leaving 15 bases between the germline ends. CDR3 length: 15 residues. J is TRBJ2-5 and V is TRBV28; possibly TRBD2 for D (6 bases). Material for sequencing was peripheral blood. The receptor was isolated from a man in his 70s with active COVID-19. CDR3 loop: CASSFPRGSGETQYF. The CDR3 bases are TGTGCCAGCAGTTTCCCCCGTGGTAGCGGAGAGACCCAGTACTTC.